What follows are 4 T cell receptor beta chains derived from one specimen sequenced in a study of OX40 agonist ivuxolimab in advanced cancers. Repertoires were generated with immunoSEQ multiplex PCR, while TCRdb's copy carries only in-frame clones and drops some. The table records tens of thousands of clones, less than 90% of them present only once. This sample comprised CD4+ or CD8+ T cells sorted from blood, obtained in a trial of the OX40 agonist ivuxolimab. The source of these receptors is an adult with an advanced solid tumor such as melanoma, head and neck, liver or kidney cancer.

This chain links TRBV20-1 with TRBJ2-3; D gene unclear. Germline V gene data show CDR1 as DFQATT and CDR2 as SNEGSKA (reference sequence). The CDR3 spans 10 residues. Trimming shortened V by 6 bases and J by 6 bases, and 7 bases separated the two germline ends. CDR3 nucleotide sequence: TGCAGTGCCCCCAAGGATACGCAGTATTTT. The encoded protein is CSAPKDTQYF.

This clone was counted a few times. The chain couples TRBV29-1 to TRBJ1-5; 9 bases map to TRBD1. This CDR3 spans 13 amino acids. V was clipped by 6 bases and J by 4 bases; unmatched bases: 4. The germline gives CDR1 SQVTM, CDR2 ANQGSEA. The CDR3 is CSVHRGPNQPQHF. CDR3 DNA sequence: TGCAGCGTCCACAGGGGGCCGAATCAGCCCCAGCATTTT.

This clone was seen just once. The gene calls are TRBV30 and TRBJ2-3; 7 nucleotides align to TRBD1. Germline lookup yields CDR1 GTSNPN and CDR2 SVGIG (reference sequence). V shed 4 bases and J 2 bases; nucleotides not matched to a gene: 9. The CDR3 length is 15 residues. CDR3 nucleotides: TGTGCCTGGACAAGGTCGACAGGGCCCACAGATACGCAGTATTTT. Protein: CAWTRSTGPTDTQYF.

V usage is TRBV2 and J usage is TRBJ2-7; D gene ambiguous. Germline V lookup: CDR1 SNHLY, CDR2 FYNNEI. CDR3 length equals 13 residues. Trimming removed 7 bases at V and 5 bases at J, with 15 bases between. The CDR3 region is CASNIVGLNEQYF. CDR3 nucleotide sequence: TGTGCCAGCAATATAGTAGGGCTCAACGAGCAGTACTTC.